This passage covers 17 T cell receptor beta chains from one sample sequenced in a study of blood T cells in healthy people across ages. A J-beta primer mix and a sample-barcoded 5' primer were used in a second PCR of roughly 6 to 12 cycles. TCRdb re-derived calls from the 5' RACE reads in MiXCR, one entry per CDR3 protein. The table shows about 1.4 million distinct CDR3 sequences, with 59% occurring only once. The sample consisted of blood. The receptors stem from a man between 18 and 35 years old in good health.

Comments on this clonotype: At one end the junction does not follow the germline gene, possibly because of a read error. The V and J genes are TRBV5-1 and TRBJ2-4; D gene uncertain. The assigned J gene may be wrong: the sequence end matches TRBJ2-7 better. CDR1 and CDR2 (germline): SGHRS, YFSETQ. This CDR3 has 15 amino acids. Written as DNA, the CDR3 is TGCGCCTGCAGCTTGTCGGCAAATCAGCCCTACGAGCAGTACTTC. As protein: CACSLSANQPYEQYF.

The V gene is TRBV10-3, the J gene TRBJ2-5; 12 bases align to TRBD2. The germline V gene encodes CDR1 ENHRY and CDR2 SYGVKD. The CDR3 sequence is 15 residues long. V was pared by 10 bases and J by 0 bases, with 6 bases of the junction left unmatched. The DNA for the CDR3 is TGTGCCACCGCCGGACTAGCGGGGTACCAAGAGACCCAGTACTTC. Protein sequence: CATAGLAGYQETQYF.

This clonotype was recorded many times. One end of the junction does not line up with germline, which may come from a read error. The chain combines TRBV12-3 or TRBV12-4 with TRBJ1-1; the D is unclear. The CDR3 is made up of 13 amino acids. The CDR3 is CASSLGMNTEAFF. The CDR3 nucleotides are TGTGCCAGCAGCTTAGGGATGAACACTGAAGCTTTCTTT.

This chain links TRBV12-3 or TRBV12-4 with TRBJ1-6; D call uncertain. The CDR3 contains 13 residues. Deletions cut 5 bases from V and 10 bases from J, with 12 bases between. CDR3 DNA: TGTGCCAGCAGTCGGAAAGGTGGCTCACCCCTCCACTTT. It yields the protein CASSRKGGSPLHF.

This clonotype came up a few times. V gene TRBV29-1 combines with J gene TRBJ1-1; 8 bases are shared with TRBD1. The CDR3 loop spans 15 amino acids. Germline assignment: CDR1 SQVTM and CDR2 ANQGSEA. Germline trimming cut 1 base from V and 5 bases from J; bases unmatched to any gene: 9. For the CDR3, the DNA is TGCAGCGTTGAAGCGGTCGGGACAGGTTGGACTGAAGCTTTCTTT. This translates into CSVEAVGTGWTEAFF.

A few counts support this clonotype. This chain joins TRBV7-2 and TRBJ1-5, with D maybe TRBD1 (5 bases). CDR1 is SGHTA, CDR2 FQGNSA, per germline. This CDR3 comprises 14 residues. V lost 4 bases, J lost 1 base, and 8 bases lay in between. The chain's CDR3 is CASSSRDSNQPQHF. The CDR3 region has the DNA TGTGCCAGCAGCTCCCGGGACAGCAATCAGCCCCAGCATTTT. Drawing the rest from reference TRBV7-2 and TRBJ1-5, the complete variable domain is GAGVSQSPSNKVTEKGKDVELRCDPISGHTALYWYRQSLGQGLEFLIYFQGNSAPDKSGLPSDRFSAERTGGSVSTLTIQRTQQEDSAVYLCASSSRDSNQPQHFGDGTRLSIL.

A remark on this clonotype: An end of the junction differs from the germline gene, which may be a read error. The chain combines TRBV6-5 with TRBJ2-1; 11 bases align to TRBD2. The CDR3 length is 12 residues. CDR1 and CDR2 (germline): MNHEY, SVGAGI. The CDR3 protein is CATSGSVYEQFF. Here the CDR3 DNA reads TGCGCAACTAGCGGGAGCGTCTATGAGCAGTTCTTC.

This chain joins TRBV6-5 and TRBJ1-1, with unresolved D. Germline V gives CDR1 MNHEY, CDR2 SVGAGI. V shed 6 bases and J shed 8 bases, with 19 bases lying between them. This CDR3 is 14 amino acids long. CDR3 nucleotide sequence: TGTGCCAGCAGCTACGGGGTGGGGAGCACCGAAGCTTTCTTT. Protein sequence: CASSYGVGSTEAFF.

The V gene is TRBV10-1, the J gene TRBJ2-6, with D perhaps matching TRBD2 (5 bases). The V end lost 4 bases, the J end lost 1 base, and 8 bases lay between the germline ends. This CDR3 is 15 amino acids long. Germline loops: CDR1 WNHNN, CDR2 SYGVQD (reference sequence). This CDR3 is CASSVLASGANVLTF. The CDR3 DNA follows: TGCGCCAGCAGTGTTTTAGCGTCTGGGGCCAACGTCCTGACTTTC.

This clonotype was observed a handful of times. This chain uses TRBV7-2 with TRBJ2-5; D is unresolved. The germline gives CDR1 SGHTA, CDR2 FQGNSA. Trimming pared 3 bases from V and 5 bases from J, leaving 13 bases between. The CDR3 runs to 14 residues. The CDR3 spells CASSLERPGETQYF. DNA for the CDR3: TGTGCCAGCAGCTTGGAAAGGCCGGGTGAGACCCAGTACTTC.

The CDR3 nucleotides read TGCAGCGTCGTGACAACTACGGACGTCTACGAGCAGTACTTC. This encodes CSVVTTTDVYEQYF. V is TRBV29-1 and J is TRBJ2-7, with D unclear. This CDR3 is built from 14 residues. The V and J ends lost 6 bases and 3 bases respectively, with 18 bases between them. The V gene's germline CDR1 is SQVTM and CDR2 ANQGSEA.

This clonotype showed up just a few times. The chain joins TRBV14 to TRBJ2-4; TRBD1 aligns across 8 bases. The DNA end favors TRBJ2-7, so the J call may be wrong. The CDR3 is made up of 15 amino acids. Germline lookup yields CDR1 SGHDN and CDR2 FVKESK. CDR3 DNA: TGTGCCAGCAGCCAAGATATGCAGGGGGCTTACGAGCAGTACTTC. Amino acid sequence: CASSQDMQGAYEQYF.

J is TRBJ1-2 and V is TRBV6-2 or TRBV6-3, with a weak D call TRBD1 (5 bases). The CDR3 totals 12 residues. Germline-derived CDR1 and CDR2 are MNHEY and SVGEGT. V dropped 5 bases and J dropped 7 bases, with 11 bases sitting between them. CDR3 nucleotide sequence: TGTGCCAGCAGTATGGGACCGTTTGGCTACACCTTC. Encoded protein: CASSMGPFGYTF.

This clonotype was seen a handful of times. V gene TRBV21-1 combines with J gene TRBJ2-5; the DNA was not compared with TRBD1, the D call given in the table. TRBV21-1 is annotated as a pseudogene. The CDR3 runs to 14 residues. The DNA for the CDR3 is TGTGCCAGCAGCAAAGCCGGGACAGGAGGGACCCAGTACTTC. Translation gives CASSKAGTGGTQYF.

This clonotype was counted between two and nine times. V gene TRBV7-2 combines with J gene TRBJ1-5, with D maybe TRBD1 (5 bases). Per germline, CDR1 SGHTA and CDR2 FQGNSA. V was trimmed by 1 base and J by 4 bases, leaving 11 bases between them. The CDR3 runs 15 residues. The CDR3 protein is CASSLDGGPNQPQHF. In DNA, the CDR3 is TGTGCCAGCAGCTTAGATGGGGGTCCTAATCAGCCCCAGCATTTT.

The V and J genes are TRBV27 and TRBJ2-3; 8 positions agree with TRBD1. The CDR3 extends over 15 amino acids. Trimming took 3 bases from V and 2 from J; bases not matched to a gene: 4. Germline assignment: CDR1 MNHEY and CDR2 SMNVEV (reference sequence). CDR3 sequence (DNA): TGTGCCAGCAGTTTTTTGGACAGGGCCACAGATACGCAGTATTTT. This gives the protein CASSFLDRATDTQYF.

This clonotype was recorded a few times. The CDR3: CASSASGQETQYF. DNA of the CDR3: TGTGCCAGTAGTGCTAGCGGCCAAGAGACCCAGTACTTC. The chain links TRBV19 to TRBJ2-4, with 7 bases that match TRBD2. Near its end, the DNA agrees better with TRBJ2-5, so the J call may be wrong. The germline V gene encodes CDR1 LNHDA and CDR2 SQIVND (reference sequence). The CDR3 is 13 residues long.